The 6 T cell receptor beta chains in this list originate from one sample, sequenced in a study of Tregs in tolerant kidney transplant recipients. Produced via immunoSEQ multiplex PCR; TCRdb's table is partial and in-frame only. The top ten hold 10% to 15% of the sample, which has about 15,000 clones, approximately 92% seen once. Sequencing input: CD8+ T cells from blood. These receptors all stem from a human donor in good health.

This clone was seen a single time. V usage is TRBV19 and J usage is TRBJ1-6; D not resolved. CDR3 length: 13 residues. V lost 4 bases, J lost 8 bases, and 9 bases lay in between. In germline, CDR1 is LNHDA, CDR2 SQIVND (reference sequence). CDR3 nucleotides: TGTGCCAGTAGTACCGCCCTGGATTCACCCCTCCACTTT. Amino acid sequence: CASSTALDSPLHF.

The rearrangement links TRBV7-9 to TRBJ2-3; 7 bases fit TRBD1. V shed 5 bases and J 6 bases; nucleotides not matched to a gene: 11. The CDR3 is 15 residues long. From germline, CDR1 is SEHNR and CDR2 FQNEAQ (reference sequence). The CDR3 loop is CASSSPGGRADTQYF. The CDR3 DNA follows: TGTGCCAGCAGCAGCCCAGGGGGAAGGGCGGATACGCAGTATTTT.

The chain couples TRBV6-5 to TRBJ2-7, with D unresolved. With 4 bases removed from V and 6 bases from J, the gap between germline ends came to 7 bases. Germline CDR1 and CDR2: MNHEY and SVGAGI. CDR3 length: 11 amino acids. The CDR3 bases are TGTGCCAGCAGTTTTGGCCGCGAGCAGTACTTC. Protein product: CASSFGREQYF.

The rearrangement joins TRBV5-5 to TRBJ1-6, with D tentatively TRBD1 (5 bases). Trimming removed 4 bases from V and 14 bases from J, with 13 bases in between. Germline V gives CDR1 SGHKS, CDR2 YYEKEE (reference sequence). CDR3 length equals 12 residues. CDR3 amino acids: CASSPRGRTLHF. The CDR3 DNA sequence: TGTGCCAGCAGCCCGCGGGGGAGAACCCTCCACTTT.

The V and J genes are TRBV29-1 and TRBJ2-7, with D perhaps matching TRBD1 or TRBD2 (5 bases each). The CDR3 runs 14 residues. The ends were cut back, 7 bases at V and 6 bases at J, with 22 bases in the middle. Germline V gives CDR1 SQVTM, CDR2 ANQGSEA. The CDR3 is CSARLMGQGREQYF. Here the CDR3 DNA reads TGCAGCGCCCGCTTGATGGGGCAGGGACGCGAGCAGTACTTC.

V and J are TRBV30 and TRBJ1-5; D is uncertain. This CDR3 comprises 13 residues. Between the trimmed V and J ends, which lost 1 base and 1 base, there was a span of 5 bases. Per the germline V gene, CDR1 is GTSNPN and CDR2 is SVGIG (reference sequence). The CDR3 is CAWSEASNQPQHF. The CDR3 DNA sequence: TGTGCCTGGAGTGAGGCAAGCAATCAGCCCCAGCATTTT. The complete variable domain, with remaining parts taken from reference TRBV30 and TRBJ1-5, reads SQTIHQWPATLVQPVGSPLSLECTVEGTSNPNLYWYRQAAGRGLQLLFYSVGIGQISSEVPQNLSASRPQDRQFILSSKKLLLSDSGFYLCAWSEASNQPQHFGDGTRLSIL.